The clone carrying this T cell receptor beta chain was seen a few times. Its antigen is currently unknown. This entry comes from a study of beta chain features in type 1 diabetes. Overall study: Similarity in age, gender and cell yields was seen between patients and healthy donors. General study findings and limits: There was a moderate but significant shortening of TCRB CDR3s in all four CD4+ subsets of Type 1 diabetes patients. Healthy donors had naive, central memory and Treg TCRB repertoires that appeared less similar than those seen among patients.

The CDR3 is made up of 15 amino acids. CDR1 and CDR2 from the germline V gene are MNHNY and SVGAGI (reference sequence). Trimming removed 2 bases from V and 0 bases from J, with 11 bases in between. CD45RO/CCR7/CD25/CD127/CD95/CD27 separated CD4+ naive, central memory, regulatory and stem cell-like memory cells by sorting. Sequenced material consisted of expressed TCRB transcripts (all of the isolated RNA was reverse transcribed). An average of about 3.6 million reads was obtained for naive, central memory and regulatory T cell samples. Produced via immunoSEQ multiplex PCR; TCRdb's table is partial and in-frame only. The sample consists of over 300,000 clones, roughly a tenth of them appearing once.

The sequence was collected from a man aged 25 to 40 with type 1 diabetes. Specimen: central memory CD4+ T cells from blood. The rearrangement links TRBV6-6 to TRBJ2-7; D unclear. DNA of the CDR3: TGTGCCAGCAGTTACACTTACAGAAACTCCTACGAGCAGTACTTC. It is translated as CASSYTYRNSYEQYF.